Shown below are 16 T cell receptor beta chains from a single sample sequenced in a study of cytomegalovirus exposure and HLA in healthy donors. PCR amplification relied on 60 Vbeta primers (plus 13 Jbeta primers). Using immunoSEQ multiplex PCR, the repertoire was profiled, and TCRdb retains in-frame clones only, with some absent. The sample records some 190,000 clones, 80% being singletons. Material for sequencing was PBMCs. These receptors came from a woman aged 35 to 49 in good health and CMV-seronegative.

This chain uses TRBV30 with TRBJ2-2, with TRBD1 matching 10 bases. The J segment lost 5 bases and the V segment lost 1 base, leaving 7 bases of the junction unmatched. The CDR3 is 16 residues long. Germline V lookup: CDR1 GTSNPN, CDR2 SVGIG (reference sequence). CDR3 region: CAWSGLGTGVTGELFF. CDR3 DNA sequence: TGTGCCTGGAGTGGCCTCGGGACAGGGGTAACCGGGGAGCTGTTTTTT.

The J gene is TRBJ1-1, the V gene TRBV5-1; D might be TRBD1 (6 bases). The CDR3 extends over 13 amino acids. V gave up 3 bases and J gave up 1 base, with 7 bases separating them. Germline lookup yields CDR1 SGHRS and CDR2 YFSETQ. CDR3 protein: CASSWTANTEAFF. The CDR3 DNA sequence: TGCGCCAGCAGCTGGACAGCGAACACTGAAGCTTTCTTT.

This chain joins TRBV7-3 and TRBJ2-5; perhaps TRBD2 as D (5 bases). The germline V gene encodes CDR1 SGHTA and CDR2 FQGTGA. The ends were cut back, 4 bases at V and 4 bases at J, with 13 bases in the middle. This CDR3 is built from 14 residues. This CDR3 is CASSSPGSGETQYF. CDR3 sequence (DNA): TGTGCCAGCAGCTCCCCGGGGAGTGGAGAGACCCAGTACTTC.

The rearrangement links TRBV10-3 to TRBJ2-3; 10 bases agree with TRBD1. The length of the CDR3 is 15 residues. Germline values: CDR1 ENHRY, CDR2 SYGVKD. Trimming took 6 bases from V and 3 from J; bases not matched to a gene: 6. The CDR3 protein is CAIRTGDRGTDTQYF. For the CDR3, the DNA is TGTGCCATCAGGACAGGGGACAGGGGAACAGATACGCAGTATTTT.

This sequence joins TRBV7-9 and TRBJ2-1, with D possibly being TRBD2 (6 bases). V was trimmed by 0 bases and J by 6 bases, leaving 6 bases between them. The CDR3 contains 13 residues. Germline CDR1 SEHNR, CDR2 FQNEAQ (reference sequence). The CDR3 is CASSLAGGNEQFF. CDR3 bases: TGTGCCAGCAGCTTAGCGGGGGGCAATGAGCAGTTCTTC.

This clone has just one count. J is TRBJ2-1 and V is TRBV27; TRBD1 agrees at 7 bases. The trim removed 7 bases at V and 10 bases at J, leaving 19 bases unmatched. This CDR3 comprises 16 residues. The V gene's germline CDR1 is MNHEY and CDR2 SMNVEV (reference sequence). The DNA for the CDR3 is TGTGCCAGCAAACTTAACCGGGACAGCTCCGTTGGGGAGCAGTTCTTC. The encoded protein is CASKLNRDSSVGEQFF.

About this clone: At one end, the junction sequence differs from germline, possibly due to a read error. This rearrangement joins TRBV25-1 to TRBJ2-1; the D is unclear. Germline V gene lookup returns CDR1 MGHDK and CDR2 SYGVNS. CDR3 length equals 12 residues. The CDR3 DNA reads as TGCGCCAGCAGTCTATTCTACAATGAGCAGTTCTTC. This sequence encodes CASSLFYNEQFF.

The chain joins TRBV5-4 to TRBJ2-3; 8 positions match TRBD2. With V trimmed by 0 bases and J by 2 bases, 11 bases remained unmatched. CDR1 and CDR2 from the germline V gene are SGHNT and YYREEE (reference sequence). This CDR3 is built from 18 residues. The CDR3, as DNA: TGTGCCAGCAGCTTGGCCGGGAGGGCTAGCGGATACACAGATACGCAGTATTTT. The encoded protein is CASSLAGRASGYTDTQYF.

The chain is built from TRBV5-6 and TRBJ1-2; no definite D call. V lost 3 bases to trimming and J lost 3 bases, with 15 bases between them. Germline V gene lookup returns CDR1 SGHDT and CDR2 YYEEEE. There are 15 residues in the CDR3. The CDR3 DNA reads as TGTGCCAGCAGCTCCACAGTCTCTCGGTACTATGGCTACACCTTC. Encoded protein: CASSSTVSRYYGYTF.

The chain carries TRBV30 and TRBJ1-2; tentative D call: TRBD1 (6 bases). CDR3 length: 15 residues. Looked up from germline, CDR1 is GTSNPN and CDR2 is SVGIG (reference sequence). Deletions cut 1 base from V and 0 bases from J, with 12 bases between. This CDR3 is CAWSGQEIANYGYTF. CDR3 nucleotides: TGTGCCTGGAGTGGACAGGAGATAGCTAACTATGGCTACACCTTC.

The chain carries TRBV6-1 and TRBJ2-5; 8 bases map to TRBD1. The DNA end lines up better with TRBJ2-7; the J call may be wrong. Looked up from germline, CDR1 is MNHNS and CDR2 is SASEGT. The CDR3 length is 14 residues. For the CDR3, the DNA is TGTGCCAGCAGGGGACAGGTCAACTCCTACGAGCAGTACTTC. This translates into CASRGQVNSYEQYF.

CDR3: CASSYRALNTEAFF. The CDR3 DNA sequence: TGTGCCAGCAGCTACAGGGCTTTGAACACTGAAGCTTTCTTT. The rearrangement joins TRBV5-6 to TRBJ1-1, with a tentative D call TRBD1 (6 bases). Germline values: CDR1 SGHDT, CDR2 YYEEEE. The CDR3 covers 14 residues. The V gene lost 3 bases and the J gene lost 0 bases, with 9 bases spanning the gap.

This chain connects TRBV29-1 to TRBJ2-3; 8 bases match TRBD2. The germline V gene has CDR1 SQVTM and CDR2 ANQGSEA. V shed 7 bases and J 1 base; nucleotides not matched to a gene: 4. The CDR3 has 13 amino acids. The CDR3 loop reads CSAGGVGTDTQYF. In DNA, the CDR3 is TGCAGCGCCGGGGGGGTAGGCACAGATACGCAGTATTTT.

This clone was detected only once. This CDR3 is also generated by other DNA sequences in the sample. The CDR3 DNA reads TGTGCCTGGAGTGTACTAGGGCAGAACTATGGCTACACCTTC. The encoded protein is CAWSVLGQNYGYTF. This chain uses TRBV30 with TRBJ1-2; D is unresolved. CDR1 GTSNPN and CDR2 SVGIG come from the germline V gene (reference sequence). V dropped 0 bases and J dropped 2 bases, with 10 bases sitting between them. CDR3 size: 14 residues.

This clone has more than one count but fewer than ten. CDR3 sequence: CAISEGQGAFF. DNA of the CDR3: TGTGCCATCAGTGAGGGACAGGGGGCTTTCTTT. V is TRBV10-3 and J is TRBJ1-1; 9 bases line up with TRBD1. The V gene end was trimmed by 2 bases and the J gene end by 11 bases; junction bases not matched to a gene: 0. The CDR3 consists of 11 residues. Germline-derived CDR1 and CDR2 are ENHRY and SYGVKD.

This clone was seen a handful of times. This chain uses TRBV6-1 with TRBJ2-1; D is ambiguous. The CDR3 consists of 13 residues. Germline V CDR1 and CDR2: MNHNS, SASEGT. The V end lost 11 bases, the J end lost 3 bases, and 14 bases lay between the germline ends. The CDR3 region has the DNA TGTGCCGGTGAGAGTAGCCGCTACAATGAGCAGTTCTTC. This encodes CAGESSRYNEQFF.